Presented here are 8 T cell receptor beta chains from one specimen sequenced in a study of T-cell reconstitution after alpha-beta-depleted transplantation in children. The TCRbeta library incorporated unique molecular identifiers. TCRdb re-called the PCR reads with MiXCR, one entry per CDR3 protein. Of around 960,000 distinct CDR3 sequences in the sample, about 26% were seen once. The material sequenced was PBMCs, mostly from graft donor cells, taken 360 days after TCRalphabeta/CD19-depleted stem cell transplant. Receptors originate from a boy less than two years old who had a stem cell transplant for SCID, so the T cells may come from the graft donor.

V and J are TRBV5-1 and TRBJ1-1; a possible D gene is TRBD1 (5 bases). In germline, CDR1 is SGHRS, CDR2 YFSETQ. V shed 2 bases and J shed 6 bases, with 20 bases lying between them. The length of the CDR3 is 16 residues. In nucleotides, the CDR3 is TGCGCCAGCAGCTTCGGCAGGGCGGGATATAAATCTGAAGCTTTCTTT. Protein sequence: CASSFGRAGYKSEAFF.

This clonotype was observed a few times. CDR3 loop: CASSSSTGERNTQYF. CDR3 DNA sequence: TGCGCCAGCAGCTCCTCAACAGGGGAGAGGAATACGCAGTATTTT. V and J are TRBV5-1 and TRBJ2-3; TRBD1 aligns across 7 bases. Germline V gives CDR1 SGHRS, CDR2 YFSETQ. The CDR3 covers 15 residues. J lost 7 bases, V lost 3 bases, and 11 bases had no gene match.

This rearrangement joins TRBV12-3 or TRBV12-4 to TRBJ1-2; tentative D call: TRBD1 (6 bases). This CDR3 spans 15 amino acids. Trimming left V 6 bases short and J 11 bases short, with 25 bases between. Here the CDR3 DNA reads TGTGCCAGCAGCCTCCCCGCGGCAGGGGTTTTTCGGTACACCTTC. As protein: CASSLPAAGVFRYTF.

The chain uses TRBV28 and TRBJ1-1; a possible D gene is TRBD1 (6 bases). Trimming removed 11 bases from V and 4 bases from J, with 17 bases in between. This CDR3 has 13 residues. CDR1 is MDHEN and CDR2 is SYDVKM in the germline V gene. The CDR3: CAGVQGGTTEAFF. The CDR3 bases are TGTGCCGGGGTACAGGGAGGAACCACTGAAGCTTTCTTT. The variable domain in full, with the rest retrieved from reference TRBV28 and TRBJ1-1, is DVKVTQSSRYLVKRTGEKVFLECVQDMDHENMFWYRQDPGLGLRLIYFSYDVKMKEKGDIPEGYSVSREKKERFSLILESASTNQTSMYLCAGVQGGTTEAFFGQGTRLTVV.

This CDR3 reads CASSFDDYGEQYF. The CDR3 region has the DNA TGTGCCAGCAGTTTTGATGACTACGGCGAGCAGTACTTC. The chain uses TRBV12-3 or TRBV12-4 and TRBJ2-7; maybe TRBD2 (5 bases). V was shortened by 3 bases and J by 6 bases, with 12 bases between the two germline ends. The CDR3 totals 13 residues.

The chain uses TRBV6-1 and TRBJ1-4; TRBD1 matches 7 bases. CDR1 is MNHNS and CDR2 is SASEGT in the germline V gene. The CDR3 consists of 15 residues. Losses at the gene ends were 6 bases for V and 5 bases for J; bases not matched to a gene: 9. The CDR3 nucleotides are TGTGCCAGCAGAGGAACGGGACAGCTAAATGAAAAACTGTTTTTT. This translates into CASRGTGQLNEKLFF.

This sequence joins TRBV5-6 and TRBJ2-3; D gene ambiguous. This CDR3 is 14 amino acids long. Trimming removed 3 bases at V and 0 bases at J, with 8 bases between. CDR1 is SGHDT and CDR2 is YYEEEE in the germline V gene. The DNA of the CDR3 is TGTGCCAGCAGCTCCTTAGACAGCACAGATACGCAGTATTTT. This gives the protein CASSSLDSTDTQYF. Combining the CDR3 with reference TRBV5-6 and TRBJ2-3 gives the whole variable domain DAGVTQSPTHLIKTRGQQVTLRCSPKSGHDTVSWYQQALGQGPQFIFQYYEEEERQRGNFPDRFSGHQFPNYSSELNVNALLLGDSALYLCASSSLDSTDTQYFGPGTRLTVL.

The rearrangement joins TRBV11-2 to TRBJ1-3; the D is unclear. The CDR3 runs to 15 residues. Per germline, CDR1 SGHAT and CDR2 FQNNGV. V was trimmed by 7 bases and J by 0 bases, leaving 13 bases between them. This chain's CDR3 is CASTIRLSSGNTIYF. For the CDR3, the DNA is TGTGCCAGCACCATCAGGCTCAGCTCTGGAAACACCATATATTTT.